This section outlines one T cell receptor beta chain sequence together with its context. The conserved phenylalanine or tryptophan is not found at the CDR3 terminus, so this likely reflects a read error. The DNA is omitted, as the CDR3 cannot be located on it reliably, and the CDR3 follows TCRdb's listing. The CDR3 is made up of 16 amino acids, end residues included. Germline CDR1 reads SGHVS; CDR2 reads FNYEAQ. This sample is part of a study of tumor-infiltrating lymphocytes in oesophageal squamous cell carcinoma. MiXCR, run by TCRdb on the PCR reads, gives a single entry per CDR3 protein. The sample records 3,000 to 4,000 distinct CDR3 sequences, around 14% being singletons.

The chain employs TRBV7-6 and TRBJ2-1; the table calls TRBD1, which could not be checked here. The sequence was obtained from a male donor with esophageal squamous cell carcinoma. The sequenced sample consisted of esophageal tumor tissue. CDR3: CASSLDGTGEEQYFGN.